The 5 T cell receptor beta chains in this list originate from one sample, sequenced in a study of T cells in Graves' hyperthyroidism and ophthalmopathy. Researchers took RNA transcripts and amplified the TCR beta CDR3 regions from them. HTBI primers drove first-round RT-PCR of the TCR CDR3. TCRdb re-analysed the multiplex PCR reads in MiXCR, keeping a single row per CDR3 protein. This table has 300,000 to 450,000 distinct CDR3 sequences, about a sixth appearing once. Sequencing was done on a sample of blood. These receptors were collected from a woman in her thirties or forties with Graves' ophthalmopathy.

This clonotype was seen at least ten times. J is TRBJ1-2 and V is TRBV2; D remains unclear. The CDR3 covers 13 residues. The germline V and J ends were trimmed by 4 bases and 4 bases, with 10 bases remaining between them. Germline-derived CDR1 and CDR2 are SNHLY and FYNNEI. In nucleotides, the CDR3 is TGTGCCAGCAGTGGGACCTCCGGCTATGGCTACACCTTC. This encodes CASSGTSGYGYTF. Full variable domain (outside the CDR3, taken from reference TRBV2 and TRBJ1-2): EPEVTQTPSHQVTQMGQEVILRCVPISNHLYFYWYRQILGQKVEFLVSFYNNEISEKSEIFDDQFSVERPDGSNFTLKIRSTKLEDSAMYFCASSGTSGYGYTFGSGTRLTVV.

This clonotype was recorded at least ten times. Here the CDR3 reads CASAPRDSGRETQYF. For the CDR3, the DNA is TGTGCTAGTGCTCCCCGAGATAGCGGGAGAGAGACCCAGTACTTC. This rearrangement joins TRBV12-5 to TRBJ2-5, with 9 bases matching TRBD2. The CDR3 consists of 15 residues. Looked up from germline, CDR1 is LGHNT and CDR2 is FRNRAP. Trimming took 7 bases from V and 4 from J; bases not matched to a gene: 10. Variable domain in full (rest from reference TRBV12-5 and TRBJ2-5): DARVTQTPRHKVTEMGQEVTMRCQPILGHNTVFWYRQTMMQGLELLAYFRNRAPLDDSGMPKDRFSAEMPDATLATLKIQPSEPRDSAVYFCASAPRDSGRETQYFGPGTRLLVL.

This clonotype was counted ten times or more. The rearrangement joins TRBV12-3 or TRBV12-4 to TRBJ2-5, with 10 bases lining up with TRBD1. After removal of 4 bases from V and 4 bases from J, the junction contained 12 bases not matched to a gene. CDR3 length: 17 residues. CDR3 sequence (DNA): TGTGCCAGCAGTTCGATGACAGGGGGCGCGAGCAGAGAGACCCAGTACTTC. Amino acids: CASSSMTGGASRETQYF.

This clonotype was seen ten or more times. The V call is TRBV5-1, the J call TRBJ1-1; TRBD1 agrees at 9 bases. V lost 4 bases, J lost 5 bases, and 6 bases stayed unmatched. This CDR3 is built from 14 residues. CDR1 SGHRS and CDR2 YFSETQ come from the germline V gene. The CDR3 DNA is TGCGCCAGCAGCCCACAGGGGGCTGGGACTGAAGCTTTCTTT. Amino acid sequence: CASSPQGAGTEAFF.

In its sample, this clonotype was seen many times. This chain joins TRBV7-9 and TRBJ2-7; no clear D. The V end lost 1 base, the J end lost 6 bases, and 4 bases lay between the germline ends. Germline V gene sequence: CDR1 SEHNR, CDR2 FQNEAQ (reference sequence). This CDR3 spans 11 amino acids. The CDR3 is CASSLGREQYF. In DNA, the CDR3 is TGTGCCAGCAGCTTAGGGCGCGAGCAGTACTTC.